Presented here are 31 T cell receptor beta chains from one specimen sequenced in a study of cytomegalovirus exposure and HLA in healthy donors. The study ran its PCR with 60 Vbeta and 13 Jbeta primers. Assay used: immunoSEQ multiplex PCR; TCRdb lists only in-frame clones, some missing. This table holds about 300,000 clones, 80% to 90% found once. Sequenced material: PBMCs. The receptor set was obtained from a man aged 40-55 years in good health and CMV-seropositive.

The rearrangement links TRBV6-1 to TRBJ1-6; 8 bases line up with TRBD1. The germline gives CDR1 MNHNS, CDR2 SASEGT. With V trimmed by 3 bases and J by 6 bases, 1 base remained unmatched. This CDR3 has 14 amino acids. CDR3 loop: CASSETGVNSPLHF. The CDR3 nucleotides read TGTGCCAGCAGTGAGACAGGGGTTAATTCACCCCTCCACTTT.

This clone was recorded a few times. This sequence joins TRBV6-6 and TRBJ2-2; D uncertain. Germline V gene sequence: CDR1 MNHNY, CDR2 SVGAGI (reference sequence). Trimming took 8 bases from V and 7 from J, leaving 14 bases between them. The CDR3 contains 13 residues. The CDR3 sequence: CASLAGSHGELFF. CDR3 bases: TGTGCCAGCCTCGCAGGTAGTCACGGGGAGCTGTTTTTT.

V and J are TRBV5-6 and TRBJ2-5; D remains unclear. In germline, CDR1 is SGHDT, CDR2 YYEEEE. The CDR3 runs 13 residues. The V end was cut by 4 bases, the J end by 4 bases, with 11 bases between. The CDR3 region is CASSLTLGETQYF. The DNA of the CDR3 is TGTGCCAGCAGCCTTACTCTAGGAGAGACCCAGTACTTC.

This chain joins TRBV27 and TRBJ1-6; D is unclear. This CDR3 has 13 amino acids. V lost 7 bases and J 5 bases, leaving 9 bases between the germline ends. Germline-derived CDR1 and CDR2 are MNHEY and SMNVEV (reference sequence). This chain's CDR3 is CASTSRHNSPLHF. Written as DNA, the CDR3 is TGTGCCAGCACCAGCAGGCATAATTCACCCCTCCACTTT.

The gene calls are TRBV28 and TRBJ1-5, with D tentatively TRBD1 (5 bases). CDR3 size: 15 residues. The V and J ends lost 6 bases and 0 bases respectively, with 12 bases between them. Germline CDR1 is MDHEN and CDR2 is SYDVKM. The CDR3: CASSASGVSNQPQHF. For the CDR3, the DNA is TGTGCCAGCAGCGCCTCGGGGGTTAGCAATCAGCCCCAGCATTTT.

V and J are TRBV2 and TRBJ1-1; D is unresolved. Germline CDR1 SNHLY, CDR2 FYNNEI. V was clipped by 5 bases and J by 7 bases, with 17 bases between them. This CDR3 spans 14 amino acids. The CDR3 reads CASSRTPGGDEAFF. The CDR3 region has the DNA TGTGCCAGCAGTCGCACACCGGGTGGAGATGAAGCTTTCTTT.

This chain links TRBV28 with TRBJ2-1; possibly TRBD2 for D (5 bases). This CDR3 has 16 residues. Per the germline V gene, CDR1 is MDHEN and CDR2 is SYDVKM. With 1 base removed from V and 0 bases from J, the gap between germline ends came to 10 bases. Here the CDR3 DNA reads TGTGCCAGCAGTTTATTGCGGGCCGGCTCCTACAATGAGCAGTTCTTC. The encoded protein is CASSLLRAGSYNEQFF.

The chain is built from TRBV30 and TRBJ1-2; no definite D call. The germline CDR1 and CDR2 sequences are GTSNPN and SVGIG (reference sequence). The length of the CDR3 is 12 residues. V was trimmed by 0 bases and J by 5 bases, leaving 7 bases between them. DNA of the CDR3: TGTGCCTGGAGTGTATCCAGGTATGGCTACACCTTC. Translated: CAWSVSRYGYTF.

As DNA, the CDR3 is TGCGCCAGCAGCCCAGGGACTAGCGGGAGCACAGATACGCAGTATTTT. As protein: CASSPGTSGSTDTQYF. The chain combines TRBV4-3 with TRBJ2-3; TRBD2 matches at 12 bases. Trimming at V came to 4 bases and at J to 0 bases, leaving 2 bases not matched to a gene. Germline CDR1 LGHNA, CDR2 YSLEER. CDR3 length: 16 amino acids.

J is TRBJ2-5 and V is TRBV7-6, with TRBD2 matching over 7 bases. J gave up 5 bases and V 2 bases, and 8 bases lay outside the gene matches. The CDR3 has 15 residues. The germline CDR1 and CDR2 sequences are SGHVS and FNYEAQ. The CDR3 coding sequence is TGTGCCAGCAGCTTATCCTTCGGGGGGACGGAGACCCAGTACTTC. This translates into CASSLSFGGTETQYF.

On this clone itself: Within the sample, other DNA sequences also encode this same CDR3. The chain couples TRBV5-4 to TRBJ2-2, with 8 nucleotides matching TRBD2. This CDR3 contains 16 residues. V was pared by 0 bases and J by 5 bases, with 6 bases of the junction left unmatched. Germline V lookup: CDR1 SGHNT, CDR2 YYREEE (reference sequence). CDR3 amino acids: CASSLEGTSGTGELFF. CDR3 DNA sequence: TGTGCCAGCAGCTTGGAGGGGACTAGTGGAACCGGGGAGCTGTTTTTT.

The chain joins TRBV15 to TRBJ2-7, with D maybe TRBD1 (6 bases). The ends were cut back, 1 base at V and 0 bases at J, with 10 bases in the middle. Germline CDR1 reads LNHNV; CDR2 reads YYDKDF (reference sequence). The CDR3 is 15 amino acids. The CDR3 coding sequence is TGTGCCACCAGCAGAGTAGGGGGTCCCTCCTACGAGCAGTACTTC. This translates into CATSRVGGPSYEQYF. Full variable domain (missing parts from reference TRBV15 and TRBJ2-7): DAMVIQNPRYQVTQFGKPVTLSCSQTLNHNVMYWYQQKSSQAPKLLFHYYDKDFNNEADTPDNFQSRRPNTSFCFLDIRSPGLGDTAMYLCATSRVGGPSYEQYFGPGTRLTVT.

In DNA, the CDR3 is TGTGCCATCAGTAGTTGGGGGGTAACCTACGAGCAGTACTTC. Its protein product is CAISSWGVTYEQYF. The chain employs TRBV10-3 and TRBJ2-7, with a tentative D call TRBD2 (6 bases). The CDR3 consists of 14 residues. The germline V gene encodes CDR1 ENHRY and CDR2 SYGVKD. The V gene lost 5 bases and the J gene lost 2 bases, with 13 bases spanning the gap.

The V and J genes are TRBV15 and TRBJ1-4; 10 positions match TRBD1. Germline values: CDR1 LNHNV, CDR2 YYDKDF (reference sequence). The CDR3 loop spans 17 amino acids. With 5 bases clipped from V and 5 bases from J, the junction kept 11 bases outside the gene matches. As DNA, the CDR3 is TGTGCCACCAGCGCCCAGACTTTGGGACAGGGGAATGAAAAACTGTTTTTT. Protein: CATSAQTLGQGNEKLFF.

The gene calls are TRBV4-3 and TRBJ1-2; possibly TRBD1 for D (5 bases). This CDR3 is 15 amino acids long. Germline V gene lookup returns CDR1 LGHNA and CDR2 YSLEER. Trimming shortened V by 0 bases and J by 8 bases, and 16 bases separated the two germline ends. This CDR3 reads CASSQDQGQGGGYTF. CDR3 bases: TGCGCCAGCAGCCAAGATCAAGGGCAGGGAGGCGGCTACACCTTC.

The J gene is TRBJ2-3, the V gene TRBV4-3; D call uncertain. Germline V gene data show CDR1 as LGHNA and CDR2 as YSLEER. Trimming stripped 0 bases from V and 3 bases from J, with 7 bases between. CDR3 length equals 14 residues. The chain's CDR3 is CASSQDRATDTQYF. CDR3 DNA: TGCGCCAGCAGCCAAGATAGAGCGACAGATACGCAGTATTTT.

This clone has more than one count but fewer than ten. The V gene is TRBV28, the J gene TRBJ2-1, with 10 bases identical to TRBD2. The CDR3 has 15 residues. Germline V gene sequence: CDR1 MDHEN, CDR2 SYDVKM. V trimming: 5 bases; J trimming: 0 bases; junction bases outside the gene matches: 1. CDR3 amino acids: CASSPSGSSYNEQFF. The CDR3 DNA is TGTGCCAGCAGTCCTAGCGGGAGCTCCTACAATGAGCAGTTCTTC. Full variable domain (outside the CDR3, taken from reference TRBV28 and TRBJ2-1): DVKVTQSSRYLVKRTGEKVFLECVQDMDHENMFWYRQDPGLGLRLIYFSYDVKMKEKGDIPEGYSVSREKKERFSLILESASTNQTSMYLCASSPSGSSYNEQFFGPGTRLTVL.

This rearrangement joins TRBV5-1 to TRBJ1-1, with D possibly TRBD1 on 5 matching bases. The CDR3 totals 15 residues. Between the trimmed V and J ends, which lost 1 base and 0 bases, there was a span of 10 bases. Germline CDR1 and CDR2: SGHRS and YFSETQ. CDR3: CASSLTRVLNTEAFF. The CDR3 DNA reads as TGCGCCAGCAGCTTGACCAGGGTATTGAACACTGAAGCTTTCTTT. The full variable domain, in which reference TRBV5-1 and TRBJ1-1 provide the parts outside the CDR3, is KAGVTQTPRYLIKTRGQQVTLSCSPISGHRSVSWYQQTPGQGLQFLFEYFSETQRNKGNFPGRFSGRQFSNSRSEMNVSTLELGDSALYLCASSLTRVLNTEAFFGQGTRLTVV.

The gene calls are TRBV7-2 and TRBJ2-7; D gene uncertain. The V gene's germline CDR1 is SGHTA and CDR2 FQGNSA. The CDR3 has 14 residues. Trimming left V 3 bases short and J 6 bases short, with 15 bases between. This chain's CDR3 is CASSFQWPPLEQYF. CDR3 in DNA: TGTGCCAGCAGCTTTCAGTGGCCCCCCCTCGAGCAGTACTTC.

The chain combines TRBV29-1 with TRBJ2-3; 7 positions match TRBD2. Germline assignment: CDR1 SQVTM and CDR2 ANQGSEA. This CDR3 spans 13 amino acids. In DNA form, the CDR3 reads TGCACCCTGAGAAGCGGGAACACAGATACGCAGTATTTT. As protein: CTLRSGNTDTQYF.

Only a few counts were recorded for this clone. The same CDR3 also results from other DNA sequences found in this sample. The chain couples TRBV7-9 to TRBJ1-5, with 7 positions matching TRBD1. The germline V gene encodes CDR1 SEHNR and CDR2 FQNEAQ (reference sequence). V shed 4 bases, J shed 0 bases, and the junction held 3 bases outside the gene matches. The length of the CDR3 is 15 residues. The CDR3: CASSSGGYSNQPQHF. The CDR3 nucleotides are TGTGCCAGCAGCTCAGGGGGGTATAGCAATCAGCCCCAGCATTTT.

The CDR3 sequence: CASRGGRNEQYF. The CDR3 coding sequence is TGTGCCAGCAGGGGGGGAAGAAACGAGCAGTACTTC. The chain employs TRBV2 and TRBJ2-7; possible D gene TRBD2, 6 bases. CDR1 SNHLY and CDR2 FYNNEI come from the germline V gene. V lost 6 bases and J 5 bases, leaving 11 bases between the germline ends. The CDR3 consists of 12 residues.

Only one count was recorded for this clone. The chain recombines TRBV7-2 with TRBJ2-7, with D tentatively TRBD2 (6 bases). V was cut by 2 bases and J by 4 bases, with 12 bases left in between. The CDR3 consists of 14 residues. Germline V gives CDR1 SGHTA, CDR2 FQGNSA. This CDR3 reads CASSLRRRGYEQYF. The CDR3 bases are TGTGCCAGCAGCTTACGAAGGAGGGGATACGAGCAGTACTTC.

The chain uses TRBV5-5 and TRBJ1-4; 9 nucleotides match TRBD1. CDR1 is SGHKS and CDR2 is YYEKEE in the germline V gene (reference sequence). The CDR3 sequence is 15 residues long. V gave up 0 bases and J gave up 8 bases; unmatched junction bases: 5. The CDR3 protein is CASSLVGQGYEKLFF. The CDR3, as DNA: TGTGCCAGCAGCTTGGTGGGACAGGGATACGAAAAACTGTTTTTT.

V usage is TRBV5-7 and J usage is TRBJ2-4; D is uncertain. TRBV5-7 is placed among ORFs of uncertain function. The V gene lost 4 bases and the J gene lost 4 bases, with 6 bases spanning the gap. The CDR3 is 12 residues long. CDR3 sequence (DNA): TGTGCCAGCAGCCCGACAAAAAACATTCAGTACTTC. Translated, it gives CASSPTKNIQYF.

This clone occurred once. The rearrangement uses TRBV2 and TRBJ2-3; the match to TRBD1 covers 11 bases. CDR3 length equals 15 residues. V dropped 7 bases and J dropped 10; count of bases not matched to a gene: 13. Looked up from germline, CDR1 is SNHLY and CDR2 is FYNNEI. The CDR3 is CASIKGTGGRGAQYF. The DNA for the CDR3 is TGTGCCAGCATCAAGGGGACAGGGGGTAGAGGTGCGCAGTATTTT.

In this sample, this clone turned up a few times. The V call is TRBV19, the J call TRBJ1-4; 7 positions agree with TRBD1. The junction had 7 bases not matched to a gene; V was cut back by 1 base and J by 5 bases. Germline CDR1 reads LNHDA; CDR2 reads SQIVND (reference sequence). The CDR3 contains 16 residues. The DNA of the CDR3 is TGTGCCAGTAGTATAGGGCCGACAGGGCGGAATGAAAAACTGTTTTTT. Translated: CASSIGPTGRNEKLFF. The entire variable domain, with the rest obtained from reference TRBV19 and TRBJ1-4, is as follows: DGGITQSPKYLFRKEGQNVTLSCEQNLNHDAMYWYRQDPGQGLRLIYYSQIVNDFQKGDIAEGYSVSREKKESFPLTVTSAQKNPTAFYLCASSIGPTGRNEKLFFGSGTQLSVL.

V is TRBV5-1 and J is TRBJ1-1, with 7 positions matching TRBD1. CDR1 and CDR2 (germline): SGHRS, YFSETQ. J gave up 7 bases and V 4 bases, and 7 bases lay outside the gene matches. The CDR3 runs 13 residues. The CDR3 loop reads CASSADRAGEAFF. CDR3 coding DNA: TGCGCCAGCAGCGCCGACAGGGCCGGTGAAGCTTTCTTT.

This CDR3 reads CASSVTGVAGNTIYF. CDR3 nucleotides: TGTGCCAGCAGTGTAACAGGGGTAGCTGGAAACACCATATATTTT. The J gene is TRBJ1-3, the V gene TRBV6-5, with 7 nucleotides matching TRBD1. The CDR3 has 15 residues. The J segment lost 2 bases and the V segment lost 5 bases, leaving 6 bases of the junction unmatched. Germline V lookup: CDR1 MNHEY, CDR2 SVGAGI.

Concerning this clone itself: Compared with germline, one end of the junction differs, possibly owing to a read error. This chain uses TRBV7-9 with TRBJ2-7; TRBD2 agrees at 12 bases. CDR1 is SEHNR, CDR2 FQNEAQ, per germline (reference sequence). The CDR3 contains 15 residues. The CDR3 DNA reads as TGTTCCAGCAGCACCCTAGCGGGAGGGCCTCCCGAGCAGTACTTC. It is translated as CSSSTLAGGPPEQYF.

This chain joins TRBV4-2 and TRBJ1-1; a weak D match, TRBD1 (5 bases). Trimming stripped 3 bases from V and 0 bases from J, with 14 bases between. Germline CDR1 and CDR2: LGHNA and YNFKEQ. The CDR3 runs to 16 residues. CDR3: CASSQNWEGLNTEAFF. The CDR3 DNA reads TGTGCCAGCAGCCAGAACTGGGAGGGGTTGAACACTGAAGCTTTCTTT.